Listed here are 26 T cell receptor beta chains from one sample, sequenced in a study of blood T cell repertoires in COVID-19. The method was immunoSEQ multiplex PCR; TCRdb's version includes in-frame clones alone and lacks a portion of them. The table records 250,000 or so clones, 88% of them present only once. Sample: PBMCs or T cells enriched from blood (not recorded which). Receptors originate from a woman between 40 and 55 years old who had been exposed to COVID-19.

The genes are TRBV7-8 and TRBJ1-1; D is possibly TRBD1 (5 bases). The CDR3 loop spans 13 amino acids. The germline CDR1 and CDR2 sequences are SGHVS and FQNEAQ. Trimming pared 3 bases from V and 9 bases from J, leaving 14 bases between. The CDR3 is CASSFSGGGKAFF. CDR3 DNA sequence: TGTGCCAGCAGCTTCTCCGGGGGTGGGAAAGCTTTCTTT.

The chain uses TRBV2 and TRBJ1-5, with D perhaps matching TRBD1 (6 bases). Trimming removed 4 bases from V and 6 bases from J, with 10 bases in between. The germline CDR1 and CDR2 sequences are SNHLY and FYNNEI. This CDR3 is 13 amino acids long. The CDR3 is CASSAGDAQPQHF. The CDR3 nucleotides read TGTGCCAGCAGTGCAGGGGATGCTCAGCCCCAGCATTTT. The full variable domain, rest sourced from reference TRBV2 and TRBJ1-5, is EPEVTQTPSHQVTQMGQEVILRCVPISNHLYFYWYRQILGQKVEFLVSFYNNEISEKSEIFDDQFSVERPDGSNFTLKIRSTKLEDSAMYFCASSAGDAQPQHFGDGTRLSIL.

The gene calls are TRBV9 and TRBJ1-2, with 8 positions matching TRBD1. Germline values: CDR1 SGDLS, CDR2 YYNGEE. There are 15 residues in the CDR3. The trim removed 0 bases at V and 8 bases at J, leaving 9 bases unmatched. CDR3 sequence (DNA): TGTGCCAGCAGCGTAGTCTCGGACAGGGCTTTAGGCTACACCTTC. Amino acids: CASSVVSDRALGYTF.

The gene calls are TRBV24-1 and TRBJ1-1, with no clear D. The ends were cut back, 8 bases at V and 0 bases at J, with 36 bases in the middle. This CDR3 is built from 22 residues. Germline CDR1 reads KGHDR; CDR2 reads SFDVKD. The CDR3 DNA reads TGTGCCACCATATTTTCCCCCGGCCATGTGAAGGCGCTCGTCGGGTTGAACACTGAAGCTTTCTTT. It translates to CATIFSPGHVKALVGLNTEAFF.

The rearrangement joins TRBV6-1 to TRBJ2-1; 16 bases agree with TRBD2. The CDR3 is 13 amino acids. J gave up 16 bases and V 3 bases, and 3 bases lay outside the gene matches. Germline V gene sequence: CDR1 MNHNS, CDR2 SASEGT. Here the CDR3 DNA reads TGTGCCAGCAGTGAGGGACTAGCGGGGGGGCTCTTCTTC. Its protein product is CASSEGLAGGLFF.

V gene TRBV21-1 combines with J gene TRBJ2-5; whether TRBD1, the table's D call, matches the DNA was not checked. TRBV21-1 is marked as a pseudogene. CDR3 length equals 13 residues. The CDR3 DNA reads TGTGCCAGCAGCATACAGGGCCAAGAGACCCAGTACTTC. Residues: CASSIQGQETQYF.

The chain has TRBV11-2 and TRBJ2-1; 7 bases map to TRBD1. CDR3 length: 18 amino acids. CDR1 and CDR2 (germline): SGHAT, FQNNGV. The V and J ends lost 3 bases and 0 bases, in that order; junction bases with no gene match: 11. The CDR3 DNA reads as TGTGCCAGCAGCTTTATGGACAGGTCGTTTGGCTCCTACAATGAGCAGTTCTTC. As protein: CASSFMDRSFGSYNEQFF.

With regard to this clone: The same CDR3 arises from other DNA sequences in this sample as well. This sequence joins TRBV7-3 and TRBJ1-1; 9 positions match TRBD1. The CDR3 sequence is 15 residues long. V dropped 2 bases and J dropped 0; count of bases not matched to a gene: 1. Germline-derived CDR1 and CDR2 are SGHTA and FQGTGA. This chain's CDR3 is CASSLGTGLNTEAFF. In DNA form, the CDR3 reads TGTGCCAGCAGCTTAGGGACAGGGCTGAACACTGAAGCTTTCTTT.

This sequence joins TRBV7-2 and TRBJ2-1; 9 bases fit TRBD1. The length of the CDR3 is 15 residues. Germline V gene lookup returns CDR1 SGHTA and CDR2 FQGNSA. With 4 bases clipped from V and 10 bases from J, the junction kept 11 bases outside the gene matches. CDR3 in amino acids: CASSSTFDRGIEQFF. The CDR3, as DNA: TGTGCCAGCAGCTCTACCTTCGACAGGGGGATAGAGCAGTTCTTC.

A single count supports this clone. The rearrangement joins TRBV6-5 to TRBJ2-2; D is possibly TRBD1 (5 bases). V lost 2 bases and J 6 bases, leaving 16 bases between the germline ends. Germline loops: CDR1 MNHEY, CDR2 SVGAGI. The CDR3 is 16 residues long. CDR3: CASSYGVRVLPGELFF. CDR3 sequence (DNA): TGTGCCAGCAGTTACGGCGTCAGGGTCCTGCCCGGGGAGCTGTTTTTT.

This rearrangement joins TRBV5-1 to TRBJ2-2, with D tentatively TRBD1 (5 bases). Between the trimmed V and J ends, which lost 7 bases and 3 bases, there was a span of 10 bases. Germline V gene lookup returns CDR1 SGHRS and CDR2 YFSETQ. This CDR3 comprises 13 residues. CDR3 in DNA: TGCGCCAGCCGGGCAGGGTACACCGGGGAGCTGTTTTTT. Translation: CASRAGYTGELFF.

This chain connects TRBV29-1 to TRBJ2-2, with D possibly TRBD1 on 6 matching bases. V lost 6 bases, J lost 2 bases, and 13 bases lay in between. The CDR3 is made up of 14 amino acids. Germline V gives CDR1 SQVTM, CDR2 ANQGSEA. CDR3 loop: CSVARQANTGELFF. The DNA of the CDR3 is TGCAGCGTCGCTAGACAGGCAAACACCGGGGAGCTGTTTTTT.

The rearrangement joins TRBV6-1 to TRBJ1-5, with TRBD1 as a possible D gene (6 bases). V lost 3 bases and J 5 bases, leaving 14 bases between the germline ends. CDR3 length: 15 residues. The germline V gene has CDR1 MNHNS and CDR2 SASEGT. Here the CDR3 reads CASSDRTALYQPQHF. The CDR3 DNA follows: TGTGCCAGCAGTGACCGGACAGCCCTATATCAGCCCCAGCATTTT.

Points on this clone: The sample contains more than one DNA sequence encoding this CDR3. J is TRBJ1-5 and V is TRBV18; TRBD1 matches 7 bases. The germline CDR1 and CDR2 sequences are KGHSH and LQKENI. CDR3 length: 15 residues. Losses at the gene ends were 3 bases for V and 3 bases for J; bases not matched to a gene: 5. The CDR3 spells CASSPSTGTNQPQHF. The DNA for the CDR3 is TGTGCCAGCTCACCCTCGACAGGGACCAATCAGCCCCAGCATTTT.

The gene calls are TRBV2 and TRBJ2-7, with a possible D match to TRBD1 (6 bases). In germline, CDR1 is SNHLY, CDR2 FYNNEI. Deletions cut 6 bases from V and 2 bases from J, with 11 bases between. The CDR3 loop spans 13 amino acids. The CDR3 DNA follows: TGTGCCAGCAGCCTGCAGGGGACCTACGAGCAGTACTTC. Amino acids: CASSLQGTYEQYF. The variable domain in full, completed from reference TRBV2 and TRBJ2-7, reads EPEVTQTPSHQVTQMGQEVILRCVPISNHLYFYWYRQILGQKVEFLVSFYNNEISEKSEIFDDQFSVERPDGSNFTLKIRSTKLEDSAMYFCASSLQGTYEQYFGPGTRLTVT.

The rearrangement joins TRBV7-6 to TRBJ2-1; TRBD2 agrees at 8 bases. Germline lookup yields CDR1 SGHVS and CDR2 FNYEAQ. V lost 3 bases, J lost 9 bases, and 13 bases stayed unmatched. This CDR3 comprises 16 residues. The CDR3, as DNA: TGTGCCAGCAGCTTCACCACCGGGGGGGCTAGCTTTGAGCAGTTCTTC. Protein: CASSFTTGGASFEQFF.

The gene calls are TRBV3-1 (or the pseudogene TRBV3-2) and TRBJ2-5; 10 bases agree with TRBD2. The CDR3 has 15 amino acids. V lost 0 bases, J lost 2 bases, and 0 bases stayed unmatched. CDR1 and CDR2 from the germline V gene are LGHDT and YNNKEL (reference sequence). CDR3 sequence reads: CASSQDSGRQETQYF. The CDR3 DNA sequence: TGTGCCAGCAGCCAAGATAGCGGGAGGCAAGAGACCCAGTACTTC.

Comments on this clone: Other DNA sequences in this specimen translate into the identical CDR3. The V and J genes are TRBV5-1 and TRBJ1-4; TRBD1 aligns across 8 bases. Germline V lookup: CDR1 SGHRS, CDR2 YFSETQ. The CDR3 has 14 amino acids. With V trimmed by 4 bases and J by 5 bases, 4 bases remained unmatched. The CDR3 bases are TGCGCCAGCAGCAGGACAGGGAGCAATGAAAAACTGTTTTTT. It specifies CASSRTGSNEKLFF.

This chain uses TRBV7-9 with TRBJ1-1, with 7 positions matching TRBD1. The germline V gene encodes CDR1 SEHNR and CDR2 FQNEAQ (reference sequence). The CDR3 loop spans 14 amino acids. Losses at the gene ends were 5 bases for V and 3 bases for J; bases not matched to a gene: 6. The CDR3 loop is CASSPGGLYTEAFF. The CDR3 region has the DNA TGTGCCAGCAGCCCAGGGGGGCTCTACACTGAAGCTTTCTTT. The full variable domain, rest sourced from reference TRBV7-9 and TRBJ1-1, is DTGVSQNPRHKITKRGQNVTFRCDPISEHNRLYWYRQTLGQGPEFLTYFQNEAQLEKSRLLSDRFSAERPKGSFSTLEIQRTEQGDSAMYLCASSPGGLYTEAFFGQGTRLTVV.

V is TRBV5-5 and J is TRBJ1-5; possible D gene TRBD1, 5 bases. The CDR3 consists of 14 residues. Germline values: CDR1 SGHKS, CDR2 YYEKEE (reference sequence). The V gene lost 3 bases and the J gene lost 4 bases, with 11 bases spanning the gap. CDR3: CASSSQGGNQPQHF. The CDR3 DNA reads TGTGCCAGCAGCTCCCAGGGAGGGAATCAGCCCCAGCATTTT.

This chain joins TRBV28 and TRBJ1-2, with 8 bases lining up with TRBD1. Germline lookup yields CDR1 MDHEN and CDR2 SYDVKM. CDR3 length: 15 amino acids. The V and J ends lost 6 bases and 2 bases, in that order; junction bases with no gene match: 8. CDR3 loop: CASSRTGGGNYGYTF. The CDR3 DNA follows: TGTGCCAGCAGCCGAACAGGGGGAGGAAACTATGGCTACACCTTC.

V gene TRBV29-1 combines with J gene TRBJ2-7; 7 nucleotides agree with TRBD1. The CDR3 loop spans 14 amino acids. CDR1 and CDR2 (germline): SQVTM, ANQGSEA. V was pared by 5 bases and J by 6 bases, with 13 bases of the junction left unmatched. In nucleotides, the CDR3 is TGCAGCGTTAAAGGACAGGTCCAACGAAGCGAGCAGTACTTC. Amino acids: CSVKGQVQRSEQYF.

The V and J genes are TRBV19 and TRBJ1-2; weak D call: TRBD1 (5 bases). The germline V gene encodes CDR1 LNHDA and CDR2 SQIVND (reference sequence). V lost 11 bases to trimming and J lost 8 bases, with 18 bases between them. The CDR3 sequence is 12 residues long. CDR3 residues: CAAQQGYQGYTF. CDR3 nucleotides: TGTGCCGCTCAGCAGGGATATCAAGGCTACACCTTC.

The rearrangement joins TRBV18 to TRBJ1-3; the match to TRBD1 covers 8 bases. V trimming: 5 bases; J trimming: 1 base; junction bases outside the gene matches: 1. The CDR3 is 14 amino acids. CDR1 and CDR2 (germline): KGHSH, LQKENI. This chain's CDR3 is CASSTGGSGNTIYF. The CDR3 DNA is TGTGCCAGCTCAACAGGGGGGTCTGGAAACACCATATATTTT.

The genes are TRBV5-4 and TRBJ2-5; 9 nucleotides match TRBD1. CDR1 and CDR2 (germline): SGHNT, YYREEE (reference sequence). V lost 7 bases to trimming and J lost 5 bases; unmatched junction nucleotides: 3. This CDR3 is built from 12 residues. The CDR3 DNA sequence: TGTGCCAGCGGGACAGGGTCCGAGACCCAGTACTTC. This gives the protein CASGTGSETQYF.

The chain employs TRBV9 and TRBJ2-5, with a tentative D call TRBD2 (6 bases). With 3 bases removed from V and 2 bases from J, the gap between germline ends came to 14 bases. From germline, CDR1 is SGDLS and CDR2 YYNGEE. There are 15 residues in the CDR3. CDR3 sequence reads: CASSGGHGGQETQYF. CDR3 nucleotides: TGTGCCAGCAGCGGCGGACACGGGGGACAAGAGACCCAGTACTTC.